A single sample is the source of the 11 T cell receptor beta chains below, sequenced in a study of human thymus T cells. The data were produced by immunoSEQ multiplex PCR, yet TCRdb's version contains in-frame clones alone and is incomplete. Here the sample spans approximately 70,000 clones, 85% to 95% being singletons. Resections that were taken during corrective heart surgery supplied the thymus tissue. The sample was thymus tissue. The receptors stem from a girl under two years old with a congenital heart defect but otherwise immunologically healthy.

This chain links TRBV5-4 with TRBJ2-1; no definite D call. The CDR3 has 18 amino acids. The V gene lost 4 bases and the J gene lost 0 bases, with 20 bases spanning the gap. Germline CDR1 and CDR2: SGHNT and YYREEE (reference sequence). CDR3 bases: TGTGCCAGCAGCCCGGGCTTGGCCTTCCTGAGCTCCTACAATGAGCAGTTCTTC. This sequence encodes CASSPGLAFLSSYNEQFF.

The rearrangement uses TRBV7-9 and TRBJ1-3; 9 nucleotides align to TRBD1. This CDR3 region has 15 residues. V shed 8 bases and J 1 base; nucleotides not matched to a gene: 6. Germline V lookup: CDR1 SEHNR, CDR2 FQNEAQ (reference sequence). The CDR3 DNA follows: TGTGCCAGCTCGGGACAGGGTACGTCTGGAAACACCATATATTTT. It yields the protein CASSGQGTSGNTIYF.

The chain links TRBV29-1 to TRBJ1-3, with D unresolved. In germline, CDR1 is SQVTM, CDR2 ANQGSEA. The CDR3 loop spans 11 amino acids. Trimming took off 4 bases at V and 4 bases at J, with 5 bases between the two ends. This chain's CDR3 is CSVARGNTIYF. The CDR3 DNA is TGCAGCGTTGCAAGGGGAAACACCATATATTTT.

This rearrangement joins TRBV28 to TRBJ1-4, with TRBD1 identical over 9 bases. With V trimmed by 3 bases and J by 8 bases, 7 bases remained unmatched. CDR1 and CDR2 from the germline V gene are MDHEN and SYDVKM. The CDR3 extends over 15 amino acids. CDR3 sequence: CASSFRGQGGEKLFF. The CDR3 DNA reads as TGTGCCAGCAGTTTCAGGGGACAGGGAGGAGAAAAACTGTTTTTT. Based on the CDR3 plus reference TRBV28 and TRBJ1-4, the full variable domain is DVKVTQSSRYLVKRTGEKVFLECVQDMDHENMFWYRQDPGLGLRLIYFSYDVKMKEKGDIPEGYSVSREKKERFSLILESASTNQTSMYLCASSFRGQGGEKLFFGSGTQLSVL.

J is TRBJ2-1 and V is TRBV5-4; D perhaps matches TRBD1 (5 bases). Trimming left V 6 bases short and J 0 bases short, with 22 bases between. The CDR3 has 18 amino acids. The V gene's germline CDR1 is SGHNT and CDR2 YYREEE (reference sequence). CDR3 sequence: CASTWGYPRSSSYNEQFF. CDR3 coding DNA: TGTGCCAGCACCTGGGGCTACCCGAGATCGAGCTCCTACAATGAGCAGTTCTTC.

This rearrangement joins TRBV15 to TRBJ1-2, with D tentatively TRBD1 (6 bases). In germline, CDR1 is LNHNV, CDR2 YYDKDF (reference sequence). The CDR3 runs 15 residues. With 5 bases removed from V and 5 bases from J, the gap between germline ends came to 18 bases. The CDR3 sequence: CATSGRGGGSYGYTF. The CDR3 nucleotides read TGTGCCACCAGCGGGAGGGGAGGGGGGTCTTATGGCTACACCTTC. Variable domain in full (rest from reference TRBV15 and TRBJ1-2): DAMVIQNPRYQVTQFGKPVTLSCSQTLNHNVMYWYQQKSSQAPKLLFHYYDKDFNNEADTPDNFQSRRPNTSFCFLDIRSPGLGDTAMYLCATSGRGGGSYGYTFGSGTRLTVV.

V usage is TRBV5-6 and J usage is TRBJ2-2, with a tentative D call TRBD2 (5 bases). Germline V gives CDR1 SGHDT, CDR2 YYEEEE. The V and J ends lost 2 bases and 2 bases respectively, with 19 bases between them. The CDR3 is made up of 18 amino acids. CDR3 sequence reads: CASSLGLEEMGNTGELFF. CDR3 coding DNA: TGTGCCAGCAGCTTAGGACTGGAGGAAATGGGCAACACCGGGGAGCTGTTTTTT.

The genes are TRBV30 and TRBJ2-3; D unresolved. Germline V gene lookup returns CDR1 GTSNPN and CDR2 SVGIG (reference sequence). Trimming took off 0 bases at V and 4 bases at J, with 11 bases between the two ends. CDR3 length equals 14 residues. The CDR3 nucleotides read TGTGCCTGGAGTGTATGTCGATCGTCAGATACGCAGTATTTT. The encoded protein is CAWSVCRSSDTQYF. Variable domain in full (rest from reference TRBV30 and TRBJ2-3): SQTIHQWPATLVQPVGSPLSLECTVEGTSNPNLYWYRQAAGRGLQLLFYSVGIGQISSEVPQNLSASRPQDRQFILSSKKLLLSDSGFYLCAWSVCRSSDTQYFGPGTRLTVL.

The chain joins TRBV28 to TRBJ2-1, with TRBD2 matching 9 bases. Germline loops: CDR1 MDHEN, CDR2 SYDVKM. V shed 2 bases and J 5 bases; nucleotides not matched to a gene: 13. The CDR3 is made up of 18 amino acids. CDR3 nucleotides: TGTGCCAGCAGTTTAAGGGGATTGCCTACTAGCGGGCACAATGAGCAGTTCTTC. As protein: CASSLRGLPTSGHNEQFF.

The chain couples TRBV5-1 to TRBJ2-1; D possibly corresponds to TRBD2 (6 bases). This CDR3 has 16 residues. Germline assignment: CDR1 SGHRS and CDR2 YFSETQ. V was clipped by 5 bases and J by 3 bases, with 18 bases between them. For the CDR3, the DNA is TGCGCCAGCAGTTATCACCGGGACTGCCACTACAATGAGCAGTTCTTC. As protein: CASSYHRDCHYNEQFF. The full variable domain, rest sourced from reference TRBV5-1 and TRBJ2-1, is KAGVTQTPRYLIKTRGQQVTLSCSPISGHRSVSWYQQTPGQGLQFLFEYFSETQRNKGNFPGRFSGRQFSNSRSEMNVSTLELGDSALYLCASSYHRDCHYNEQFFGPGTRLTVL.

V is TRBV4-1 and J is TRBJ2-1; 14 nucleotides agree with TRBD2. This CDR3 has 15 residues. Germline V lookup: CDR1 MGHRA, CDR2 YSYEKL. Unmatched junction bases numbered 3, after V lost 4 bases and J lost 7 bases. CDR3 nucleotide sequence: TGCGCCAGCAGCCTGACTAGCGGGAGGGAAAATGAGCAGTTCTTC. Protein: CASSLTSGRENEQFF.